This T cell receptor (beta chain) was found in a study of T-cell memory formation after mild COVID-19. This clonotype was seen more than once but under ten times. MiXCR, run by TCRdb on the 5' RACE reads, gives a single entry per CDR3 protein. The table shows 400,000 to 500,000 distinct CDR3 sequences, with around 20% occurring only once. V was trimmed by 2 bases and J by 0 bases, leaving 8 bases between them. Germline V gives CDR1 MNHEY, CDR2 SMNVEV (reference sequence). The CDR3 length is 14 residues. The clonotype originates from an adult woman who had mild COVID-19 (a few samples of this study predate the infection). Cell type and time point are not known. The sample was PBMCs or a T cell subset sorted from them (not recorded which). The chain uses TRBV27 and TRBJ2-7, with D possibly matching TRBD1 (6 bases). CDR3 protein: CASSLGTPSYEQYF. The CDR3 coding sequence is TGTGCCAGCAGTTTAGGGACACCCTCCTACGAGCAGTACTTC.